This is a list of T cell receptor beta chains from one sample in a study of post-analysis software for immune sequencing data. TCRdb used MiXCR to reprocess the PCR reads, holding one entry per CDR3 protein. The table has roughly 800,000 distinct CDR3 sequences, roughly 50% seen once. The sequenced sample was blood. The receptors come from a girl aged 5 to 17 with multiple sclerosis. The CDR3 runs from the conserved cysteine through the conserved F or W. D genes are given only for firm matches. Size tells how often a clone was seen (once, few, many) or the class of an expanded clone, and some rows leave it out.

TGTGCCAGCAGCACAGGGAGGGGTGGCCACACCTTC CASSTGRGGHTF TRBJ1-2 . TRBV12-3/TRBV12-4 .
TGCAGTGCTAGCCCCGGGACAAATCAGCCCCAGCATTTT CSASPGTNQPQHF TRBJ1-5 . TRBV20-1 .
TGTGCCATCAGTGAAGATGGGGACAGGGACAATCAGCCCCAGCATTTT CAISEDGDRDNQPQHF TRBJ1-5 TRBD1 TRBV10-3 .
TGTGCCAGCAACAGGGGACCACTTAATGATGAAAAACTGTTTTTT CASNRGPLNDEKLFF TRBJ1-4 TRBD1 TRBV28 .
TGTGCCAGCAGCCAAGCAGGACTAGCGGGAGGAAGCTCCTACGAGCAGTACTTC CASSQAGLAGGSSYEQYF TRBJ2-7 TRBD2 TRBV3-1 few
TGCGCCAGCAGCCAAGGACAGGGTGGTCCCTACGAGCAGTACTTC CASSQGQGGPYEQYF TRBJ2-7 TRBD1 TRBV4-3 few
TGCGCCAGCAGCTCGGGACTAGCGGGGCAGCCCTACCAGCAGTACTTC CASSSGLAGQPYQQYF TRBJ2-7 TRBD2 TRBV5-1 .
TGTGCCAGCAGCTTTAAGACTATGAACACTGAAGCTTTCTTT CASSFKTMNTEAFF TRBJ1-1 . TRBV7-2 .
TGTGCCAGCAGTCCTGAGGTAACAGGACCTCACACAGATACGCAGTATTTT CASSPEVTGPHTDTQYF TRBJ2-3 . TRBV12-3/TRBV12-4 once
TGTGCCAGCAGCTTATGGCTGGGACGCGAGCAGTACTTC CASSLWLGREQYF TRBJ2-7 . TRBV7-9 .
TGTGCCAGCAGCCCCGGGTGGACAGGGGCCACGATGAACACTGAAGCTTTCTTT CASSPGWTGATMNTEAFF TRBJ1-1 TRBD1 TRBV5-8 .
TGTGCCAGCAGCGACCGTACGGACGGACCTAGCACAGATACGCAGTATTTT CASSDRTDGPSTDTQYF TRBJ2-3 . TRBV9 .
TGCGCCAGCAGCTTGGCCAGGCAGGGGGGGTCCTACAATGAGCAGTTCTTC CASSLARQGGSYNEQFF TRBJ2-1 . TRBV5-1 .
TGTGCCAGCAGCACCTACCAGGGGGGGTATGAGCAGTTCTTC CASSTYQGGYEQFF TRBJ2-1 . TRBV4-2 .